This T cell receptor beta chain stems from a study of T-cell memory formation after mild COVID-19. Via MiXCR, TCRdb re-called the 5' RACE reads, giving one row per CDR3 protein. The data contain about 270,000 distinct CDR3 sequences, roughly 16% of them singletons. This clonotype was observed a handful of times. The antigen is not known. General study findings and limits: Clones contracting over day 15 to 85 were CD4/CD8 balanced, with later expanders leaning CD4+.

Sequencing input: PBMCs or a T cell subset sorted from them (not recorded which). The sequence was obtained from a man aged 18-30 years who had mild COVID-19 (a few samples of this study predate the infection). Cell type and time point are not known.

CDR3 amino acids: CASSTGTNTDTQYF. Written as DNA, the CDR3 is TGTGCCAGCAGCACTGGGACTAACACAGATACGCAGTATTTT. The chain carries TRBV7-7 and TRBJ2-3; 7 bases match TRBD2. Germline CDR1 SSHAT, CDR2 FNYEAQ (reference sequence). The CDR3 runs 14 residues. J was trimmed by 2 bases and V by 5 bases; bases with no gene match: 4.